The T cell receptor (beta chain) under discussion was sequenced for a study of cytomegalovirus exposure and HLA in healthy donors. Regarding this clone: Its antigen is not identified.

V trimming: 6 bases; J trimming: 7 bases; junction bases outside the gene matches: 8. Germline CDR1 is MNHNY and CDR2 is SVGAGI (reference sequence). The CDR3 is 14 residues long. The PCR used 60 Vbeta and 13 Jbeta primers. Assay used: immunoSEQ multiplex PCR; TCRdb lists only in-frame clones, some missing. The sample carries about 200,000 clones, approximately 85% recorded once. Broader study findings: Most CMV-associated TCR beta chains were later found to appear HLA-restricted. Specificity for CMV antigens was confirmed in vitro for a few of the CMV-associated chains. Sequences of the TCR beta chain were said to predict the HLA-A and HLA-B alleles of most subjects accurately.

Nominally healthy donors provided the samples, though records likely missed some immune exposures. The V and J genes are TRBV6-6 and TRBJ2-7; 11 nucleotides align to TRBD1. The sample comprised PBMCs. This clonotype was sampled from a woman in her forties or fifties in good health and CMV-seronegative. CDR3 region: CASSMGTGGREQYF. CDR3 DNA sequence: TGTGCCAGCAGCATGGGGACAGGGGGTCGAGAGCAGTACTTC.